The clone carrying this T cell receptor (beta chain) has only a few counts. The antigen remains undetermined. These data come from a study of T cell repertoires in cytomegalovirus infection. Study-wide points: Across the ex vivo response, the dominant clonotypes were HLA-C-restricted CMV-specific TCR beta clonotypes.

TCRdb re-called the reads through MiXCR, storing one row per CDR3 protein. The sample carries around 300,000 distinct CDR3 sequences, 9% to 9.5% recorded once. Sequencing was performed on PBMCs. The TCR sequence derives from a human donor in good health (CMV status not recorded). Some clones in this sample may be carry-over from other donors' samples.

CDR3 region: CASSSTGTNEQYF. CDR3 DNA sequence: TGTGCCAGCAGCTCCACAGGGACTAACGAGCAGTACTTC. The chain is built from TRBV7-9 and TRBJ2-7, with a possible D match to TRBD2 (7 bases). Germline values: CDR1 SEHNR, CDR2 FQNEAQ (reference sequence). With 4 bases removed from V and 5 bases from J, the gap between germline ends came to 12 bases. The CDR3 runs 13 residues.